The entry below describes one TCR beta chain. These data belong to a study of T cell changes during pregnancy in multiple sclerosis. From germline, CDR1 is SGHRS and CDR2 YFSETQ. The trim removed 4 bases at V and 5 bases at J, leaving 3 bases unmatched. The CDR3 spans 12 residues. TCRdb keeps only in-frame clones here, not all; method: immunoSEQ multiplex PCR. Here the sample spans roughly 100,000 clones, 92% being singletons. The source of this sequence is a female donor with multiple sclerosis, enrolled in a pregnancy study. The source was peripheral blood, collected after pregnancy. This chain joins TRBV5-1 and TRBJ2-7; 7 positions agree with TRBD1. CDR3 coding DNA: TGCGCCAGCAGCCTCGGGACAGACGAGCAGTACTTC. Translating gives CASSLGTDEQYF.